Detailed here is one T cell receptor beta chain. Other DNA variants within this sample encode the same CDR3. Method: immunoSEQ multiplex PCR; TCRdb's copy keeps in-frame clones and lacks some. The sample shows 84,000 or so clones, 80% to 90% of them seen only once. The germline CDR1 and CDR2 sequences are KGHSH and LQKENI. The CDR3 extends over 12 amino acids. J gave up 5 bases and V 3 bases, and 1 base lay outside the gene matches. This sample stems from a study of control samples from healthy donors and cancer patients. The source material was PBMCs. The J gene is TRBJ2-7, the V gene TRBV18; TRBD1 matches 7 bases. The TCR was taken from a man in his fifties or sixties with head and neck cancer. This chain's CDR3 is CASSPQGDEQYF. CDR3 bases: TGTGCCAGCTCACCTCAGGGGGACGAGCAGTACTTC.